These T cell receptor beta chains were read from a single sample in a study of cytomegalovirus exposure and HLA in healthy donors. Profiling relied on immunoSEQ multiplex PCR, and the TCRdb table lists in-frame clones only, not all of them. This table has over 85,000 clones, approximately 89% appearing once. The sample was PBMCs. Source of these receptors: a young woman in good health and CMV-seronegative. The CDR3 runs from the conserved cysteine through the conserved F or W. The D gene is left open where the match is weak. Clone size is stated in some rows and not others, as once, few, many or a class when expanded.

j_call d_call clone_size cdr3_length v_call cdr3_aa cdr3_nt
TRBJ2-2 TRBD1 - 14 TRBV30 CAWMGQGLTGELFF TGTGCCTGGATGGGACAGGGGTTAACCGGGGAGCTGTTTTTT
TRBJ2-2 - - 16 TRBV4-3 CASSQSRGANTGELFF TGCGCCAGCAGCCAAAGCAGGGGCGCGAACACCGGGGAGCTGTTTTTT
TRBJ2-3 TRBD2 - 14 TRBV25-1 CASQTSGGTDTQYF TGTGCCAGTCAAACTAGCGGGGGAACAGATACGCAGTATTTT
TRBJ2-1 TRBD2 - 15 TRBV10-3 CAISSSGRAVNEQFF TGTGCCATCAGTAGCTCCGGGAGGGCCGTAAATGAGCAGTTCTTC
TRBJ2-2 TRBD1 - 18 TRBV7-7 CASSFTRSGTGPPGELFF TGTGCTAGCAGTTTTACGAGATCCGGGACAGGACCCCCCGGGGAGCTGTTTTTT
TRBJ2-7 TRBD1 - 15 TRBV5-1 CASSALGQLTYEQYF TGCGCCAGCAGCGCCCTGGGACAGCTTACCTACGAGCAGTACTTC
TRBJ1-2 - - 11 TRBV28 CASISNYGYTF TGTGCCAGCATCTCTAACTATGGCTACACCTTC
TRBJ2-7 - few 11 TRBV20-1 CSAHRGREQYF TGCAGTGCCCATCGGGGGAGAGAGCAGTACTTC
TRBJ1-2 - - 12 TRBV6-1 CASSLTGIGYTF TGTGCCAGCAGCCTAACAGGAATAGGCTACACCTTC
TRBJ1-1 - few 15 TRBV9 CASSVATRGNTEAFF TGTGCCAGCAGCGTAGCTACTCGGGGGAACACTGAAGCTTTCTTT
TRBJ1-1 - - 15 TRBV19 CASSRRTARNTEAFF TGTGCCAGTAGTAGGAGGACAGCAAGAAACACTGAAGCTTTCTTT
TRBJ2-1 TRBD2 few 14 TRBV6-4 CASSDGLAVNEQFF TGTGCCAGCAGTGACGGACTAGCTGTGAATGAGCAGTTCTTC
TRBJ2-7 TRBD1 once 14 TRBV5-1 CASSFRDRDQGQYF TGCGCCAGCAGCTTCCGGGACAGGGATCAGGGGCAGTACTTC
TRBJ2-7 TRBD2 - 17 TRBV27 CASSSLRLAGVVDEQYF TGTGCCAGCAGTTCCCTTCGACTAGCGGGGGTAGTGGACGAGCAGTACTTC
TRBJ1-5 - - 13 TRBV28 CASSIPSNQPQHF TGTGCCAGCAGTATCCCGAGCAATCAGCCCCAGCATTTT
TRBJ1-2 TRBD1 few 15 TRBV28 CASSLWTGGRHGYTF TGTGCCAGCAGCTTATGGACAGGGGGTAGGCATGGCTACACCTTC
TRBJ2-3 - - 14 TRBV11-2 CATLLTFSTDTQYF TGTGCCACCCTCCTGACTTTTTCCACAGATACGCAGTATTTT
TRBJ2-7 - - 14 TRBV6-5 CASSYSHRDNEQYF TGTGCCAGCAGTTACAGCCACAGGGACAACGAGCAGTACTTC
TRBJ1-2 TRBD1 - 14 TRBV5-4 CASSRGGQGHGYTF TGTGCCAGCAGCCGGGGGGGACAGGGCCACGGCTACACCTTC
TRBJ2-7 - - 10 TRBV6-1 CASSERGQYF TGTGCCAGCAGTGAAAGGGGGCAGTACTTC
TRBJ1-1 TRBD1 - 14 TRBV6-4 CASSDSGQSTEAFF TGTGCCAGCAGTGACTCGGGACAGAGCACTGAAGCTTTCTTT
TRBJ1-4 - - 13 TRBV30 CAWSVQGGEKLFF TGTGCCTGGAGTGTACAGGGTGGTGAAAAACTGTTTTTT
TRBJ2-1 - - 15 TRBV29-1 CSVESAAQSTNEQFF TGCAGCGTTGAATCGGCAGCGCAATCGACCAATGAGCAGTTCTTC
TRBJ2-7 TRBD1 once 16 TRBV15 CATSRDQGTGGDEQYF TGTGCCACCAGCAGAGATCAAGGGACAGGGGGGGACGAGCAGTACTTC
TRBJ1-4 - once 12 TRBV29-1 CSVQGNNEKLFF TGCAGCGTACAGGGAAACAATGAAAAACTGTTTTTT
TRBJ2-5 TRBD1 - 16 TRBV5-1 CASSLEYRGAKETQYF TGCGCCAGCAGCTTGGAATACAGGGGGGCCAAAGAGACCCAGTACTTC
TRBJ2-3 - - 10 TRBV29-1 CSGLADTQYF TGCAGCGGTTTAGCAGATACGCAGTATTTT
TRBJ1-4 TRBD1 - 16 TRBV28 CASSSFPGQGGEKLFF TGTGCCAGCAGTTCGTTCCCGGGACAGGGGGGAGAAAAACTGTTTTTT
TRBJ2-7 - - 15 TRBV4-2 CASSFGRGGAYEQYF TGTGCCAGCAGCTTTGGGAGGGGGGGAGCGTACGAGCAGTACTTC
TRBJ2-5 - - 13 TRBV30 CAWDRHSQETQYF TGTGCCTGGGACAGACACAGTCAAGAGACCCAGTACTTC
TRBJ2-1 TRBD2 - 17 TRBV4-2 CASSQEALAGGPNEQFF TGTGCCAGCAGCCAAGAAGCCTTAGCGGGAGGGCCAAATGAGCAGTTCTTC
TRBJ2-1 - - 15 TRBV29-1 CSVVGGYGSYNEQFF TGCAGCGTTGTTGGGGGGTACGGATCCTACAATGAGCAGTTCTTC
TRBJ2-1 TRBD2 once 15 TRBV5-1 CASTRGRFRVDEQFF TGCGCCAGCACTCGCGGGAGGTTCCGGGTCGATGAGCAGTTCTTC
TRBJ2-7 - - 17 TRBV7-3 CASSRDPPRGLIYEQYF TGTGCCAGCAGCCGGGACCCTCCCCGGGGACTCATCTACGAGCAGTACTTC
TRBJ2-1 - - 14 TRBV11-3 CASSLGAATNEQFF TGTGCCAGCAGCTTAGGAGCGGCGACGAATGAGCAGTTCTTC